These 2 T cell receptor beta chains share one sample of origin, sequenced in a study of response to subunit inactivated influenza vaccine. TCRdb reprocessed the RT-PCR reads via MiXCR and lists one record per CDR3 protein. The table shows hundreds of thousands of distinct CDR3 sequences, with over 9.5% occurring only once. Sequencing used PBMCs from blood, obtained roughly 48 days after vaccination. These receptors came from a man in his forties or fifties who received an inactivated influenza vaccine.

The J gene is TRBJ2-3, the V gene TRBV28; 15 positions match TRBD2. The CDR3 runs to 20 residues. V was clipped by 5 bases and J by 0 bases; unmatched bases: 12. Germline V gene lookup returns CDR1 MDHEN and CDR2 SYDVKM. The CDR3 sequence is CASSPWTSGRETSSTDTQYF. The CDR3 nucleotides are TGTGCCAGCAGTCCATGGACTAGCGGGAGGGAAACCTCTAGCACAGATACGCAGTATTTT.

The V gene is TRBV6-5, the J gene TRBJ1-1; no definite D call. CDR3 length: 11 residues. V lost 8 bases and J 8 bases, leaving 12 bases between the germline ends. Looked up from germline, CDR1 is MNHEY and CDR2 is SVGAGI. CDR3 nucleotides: TGTGCCAGCCCCCCGCTTTTAGAAGCTTTCTTT. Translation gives CASPPLLEAFF.